The rows below give T cell receptor beta chains drawn from one sample of a study of shared clonotypes between healthy human individuals. Only in-frame clones appear in the TCRdb table, and some are missing; sequencing was by immunoSEQ multiplex PCR. Seen here are over a million clones, 95% to 99% observed once, and the top ten hold roughly 0.45%. Sequencing used naive CD4+ T cells sorted from blood. These receptors originate from a young man in good health. CDR3s include the opening cysteine and the closing phenylalanine or tryptophan. The D gene is left open where the match is weak. A clone size is listed for some rows: how often the clone was seen (once, few, many), or a class if it is expanded.

16	NA	TRBV28	NA	TRBJ1-1	CASRRQSLGMNTEAFF	TGTGCCAGCAGGCGACAGTCGTTGGGGATGAACACTGAAGCTTTCTTT
13	NA	TRBV6-6	NA	TRBJ1-5	CASSQGSGQPQHF	TGTGCCAGCAGCCAGGGGTCGGGGCAGCCCCAGCATTTT
18	NA	TRBV5-6	NA	TRBJ1-2	CASSFRGGRTVTNYGYTF	TGTGCCAGCAGCTTTCGAGGGGGAAGGACTGTAACAAACTATGGCTACACCTTC
14	TRBD1	TRBV27	NA	TRBJ2-7	CASSFRDRVSEQYF	TGTGCCAGCAGTTTCCGGGACAGGGTGAGCGAGCAGTACTTC
13	NA	TRBV7-9	NA	TRBJ2-7	CASSPDISYEQYF	TGTGCCAGCAGTCCCGACATCTCCTACGAGCAGTACTTC
15	TRBD1	TRBV27	NA	TRBJ2-7	CASSPLLRQGGEQYF	TGTGCCAGCAGTCCTCTCCTGAGACAGGGGGGAGAGCAGTACTTC
15	NA	TRBV9	NA	TRBJ2-2	CASSVDRTATGELFF	TGTGCCAGCAGCGTTGACCGGACCGCCACCGGGGAGCTGTTTTTT
16	NA	TRBV5-6	once	TRBJ2-2	CASSLFRGTNTGELFF	TGTGCCAGCAGCTTGTTTCGCGGGACGAACACCGGGGAGCTGTTTTTT
16	TRBD1	TRBV5-6	once	TRBJ1-3	CASSLDGTGQGNTIYF	TGTGCCAGCAGCTTGGATGGGACAGGGCAGGGAAACACCATATATTTT
11	NA	TRBV29-1	NA	TRBJ2-7	CSVELAYEQYF	TGCAGCGTTGAGCTAGCCTACGAGCAGTACTTC
15	TRBD1	TRBV28	NA	TRBJ2-7	CASSKGGQGAYEQYF	TGTGCCAGCAGTAAAGGAGGACAGGGGGCCTACGAGCAGTACTTC
17	NA	TRBV18	once	TRBJ2-7	CASSPVMQGARGYEQYF	TGTGCCAGCTCACCAGTCATGCAGGGCGCTCGGGGATACGAGCAGTACTTC
16	NA	TRBV7-9	NA	TRBJ1-4	CASSLAGRTINEKLFF	TGTGCCAGCAGCTTAGCCGGACGAACAATTAATGAAAAACTGTTTTTT
13	NA	TRBV4-1	NA	TRBJ1-1	CASSQVLNTEAFF	TGCGCCAGCAGCCAAGTATTGAACACTGAAGCTTTCTTT
17	NA	TRBV21-1	NA	TRBJ2-2	CASSKGLETGKTGELFF	TGTGCCAGCAGCAAGGGGTTGGAGACAGGGAAGACCGGGGAGCTGTTTTTT
17	NA	TRBV11-2	NA	TRBJ2-1	CASSLGPPGRTYNEQFF	TGTGCCAGCAGCTTAGGTCCCCCGGGACGGACCTACAATGAGCAGTTCTTC
13	TRBD2	TRBV29-1	once	TRBJ2-5	CSVEGWGGETQYF	TGCAGCGTTGAAGGTTGGGGGGGGGAGACCCAGTACTTC
15	TRBD1	TRBV7-9	NA	TRBJ1-4	CASSLYRGANEKLFF	TGTGCCAGCAGCTTGTACAGGGGGGCGAATGAAAAACTGTTTTTT
16	TRBD2	TRBV19	NA	TRBJ2-3	CASSYTSGSSADTQYF	TGTGCCAGTAGTTACACTAGCGGGAGTTCCGCAGATACGCAGTATTTT
14	TRBD1	TRBV27	NA	TRBJ1-2	CASSSSGQGLGYTF	TGTGCCAGCAGTTCCTCCGGACAGGGTCTTGGCTACACCTTC